This TCR beta chain was recovered during a study of T cells in Graves' hyperthyroidism and ophthalmopathy. Study as a whole: Peripheral blood draws took place at initial diagnosis, ahead of any treatment.

Germline CDR1 is SQVTM and CDR2 is ANQGSEA. The CDR3 totals 14 residues. Between the trimmed V and J ends, which lost 7 bases and 0 bases, there was a span of 14 bases. The source material, RNA transcripts, was used to amplify TCR beta CDR3 regions. A first-round RT-PCR of the TCR CDR3 used the HTBI primer set. TCRdb called the multiplex PCR reads again in MiXCR, with one record for every CDR3 protein. The sample holds 350,000 to 450,000 distinct CDR3 sequences, more than 13% seen once. Findings and caveats of the study: Also found in blood were most expanded thyroid clonotypes above 0.001. A model of 13 V-J features distinguished ophthalmopathy from stable hyperthyroidism.

This clonotype was detected many times. Its matching antigen is unknown. Ophthalmopathy patients all had a Clinical Activity Score of at least 3, a NOSPECS grade of at least 4 and disease under 3 months old. The chain recombines TRBV29-1 with TRBJ2-3; D possibly corresponds to TRBD1 (7 bases). Specimen: blood. The sequence came from a middle-aged man with Graves' ophthalmopathy. Here the CDR3 reads CSGTEGASTDTQYF. For the CDR3, the DNA is TGCAGCGGTACGGAGGGGGCCAGCACAGATACGCAGTATTTT.